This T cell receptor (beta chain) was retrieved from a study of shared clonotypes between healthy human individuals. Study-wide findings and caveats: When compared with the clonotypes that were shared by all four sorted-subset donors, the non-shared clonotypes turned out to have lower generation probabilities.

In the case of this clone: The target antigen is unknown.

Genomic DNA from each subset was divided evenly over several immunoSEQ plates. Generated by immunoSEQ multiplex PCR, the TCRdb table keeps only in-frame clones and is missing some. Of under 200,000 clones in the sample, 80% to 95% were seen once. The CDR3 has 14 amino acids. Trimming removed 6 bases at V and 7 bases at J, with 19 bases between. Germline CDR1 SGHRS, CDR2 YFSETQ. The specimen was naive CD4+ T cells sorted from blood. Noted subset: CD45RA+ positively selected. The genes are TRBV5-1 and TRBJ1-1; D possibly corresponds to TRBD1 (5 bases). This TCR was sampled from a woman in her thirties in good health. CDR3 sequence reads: CASNPGGSRGEAFF. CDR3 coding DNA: TGCGCCAGCAACCCCGGGGGGTCGAGGGGTGAAGCTTTCTTT.